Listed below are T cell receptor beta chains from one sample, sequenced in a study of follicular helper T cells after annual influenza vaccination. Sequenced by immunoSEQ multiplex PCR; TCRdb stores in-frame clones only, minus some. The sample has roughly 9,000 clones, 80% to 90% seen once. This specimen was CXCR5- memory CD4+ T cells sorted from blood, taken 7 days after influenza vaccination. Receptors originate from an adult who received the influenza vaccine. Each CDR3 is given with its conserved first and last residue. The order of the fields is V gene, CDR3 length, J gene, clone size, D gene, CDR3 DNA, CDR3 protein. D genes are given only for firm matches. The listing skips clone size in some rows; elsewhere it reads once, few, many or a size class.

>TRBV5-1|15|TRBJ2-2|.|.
TGCGCCAGCAGCCCTGGGGGGTCGAGTCCCGGGGAGCTGTTTTTT
CASSPGGSSPGELFF
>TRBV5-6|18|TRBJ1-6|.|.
TGTGCCAGCAGTCATACGGTTCGGGGTAGGGCTGGAAATTCACCCCTCCACTTT
CASSHTVRGRAGNSPLHF
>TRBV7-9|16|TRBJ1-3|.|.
TGTGCCAGCAGCTTAGAGGGCAGAAGCTCTGGAAACACCATATATTTT
CASSLEGRSSGNTIYF
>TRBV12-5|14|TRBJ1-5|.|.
TGTGCTAGTGGTTTGACAAGAAGTTTTCAGCCCCAGCATTTT
CASGLTRSFQPQHF
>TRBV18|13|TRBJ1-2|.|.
TGTGCCAGCTCACCGGACCCTAACTATGGCTACACCTTC
CASSPDPNYGYTF
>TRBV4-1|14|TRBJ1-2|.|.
TGCGCCAGCAGCCAAGATTCAGGGGTTGGTGGCTACACCTTC
CASSQDSGVGGYTF
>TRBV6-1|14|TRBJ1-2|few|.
TGTGCCAGCAGTGTGCGGGGGCAAGACTATGGCTACACCTTC
CASSVRGQDYGYTF
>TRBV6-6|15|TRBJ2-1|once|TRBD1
TGTGCCAGCACGCCCGACAGGGCCAATTACAATGAGCAGTTCTTC
CASTPDRANYNEQFF
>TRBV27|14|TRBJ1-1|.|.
TGTGCCAGCAGTTTATACCCAGGGAGGACTGAAGCTTTCTTT
CASSLYPGRTEAFF
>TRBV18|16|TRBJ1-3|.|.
TGTGCCAGCTCACCTGGCCGGGGGCGCTCTGGAAACACCATATATTTT
CASSPGRGRSGNTIYF
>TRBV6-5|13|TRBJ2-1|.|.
TGTGCCAGCAGGAACCTAGCAATCAGTGAGCAGTTCTTC
CASRNLAISEQFF
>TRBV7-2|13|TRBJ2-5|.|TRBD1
TGTGCCAGCAGCTTAGGACAGGGGATCTGGCAGTACTTC
CASSLGQGIWQYF
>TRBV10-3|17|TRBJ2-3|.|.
TGTGCCATCAGTGAGGCCCCGGCCAGGGTCCACACAGATACGCAGTATTTT
CAISEAPARVHTDTQYF
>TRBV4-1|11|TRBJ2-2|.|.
TGCGCCAGCAGCCAATCCGGGGAGCTGTTTTTT
CASSQSGELFF
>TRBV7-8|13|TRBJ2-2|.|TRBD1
TGTGCCAGCAGCGAACAGGGGACCGGGGAGCTGTTTTTT
CASSEQGTGELFF
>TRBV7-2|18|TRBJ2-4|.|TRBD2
TGTGCCAGCAGCTTAGTAGCTAGCGGGGGGGTAGCCAAAAACATTCAGTACTTC
CASSLVASGGVAKNIQYF
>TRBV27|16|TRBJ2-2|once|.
TGTGCCAGCAGTCCCCAATGGGGACTGAACACCGGGGAGCTGTTTTTT
CASSPQWGLNTGELFF
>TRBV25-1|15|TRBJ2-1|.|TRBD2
TGTGCCAGCAGTTCTAGCGGGGGAATTTACAATGAGCAGTTCTTC
CASSSSGGIYNEQFF
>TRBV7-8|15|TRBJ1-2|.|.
TGTGCCAGCAGCCTAACCGTGAGGGCGGTCTATGGCTACACCTTC
CASSLTVRAVYGYTF
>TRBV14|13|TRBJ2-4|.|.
TGTGCCAGCAGCCGGGACCTTAGCAGCATTCAGTACTTC
CASSRDLSSIQYF
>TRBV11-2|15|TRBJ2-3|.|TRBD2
TGTGCCAGCAGCTTCGGACTAGCGGGGGCAGAAACGCAGTATTTT
CASSFGLAGAETQYF
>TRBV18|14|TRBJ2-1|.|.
TGTGCCAGCTCACCAGCGTGGGGAACGATTGAGCAGTTCTTC
CASSPAWGTIEQFF
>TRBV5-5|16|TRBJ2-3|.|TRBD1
TGTGCCAGCAGCTTTCAGGGGGCCGGGAGCACAGATACGCAGTATTTT
CASSFQGAGSTDTQYF
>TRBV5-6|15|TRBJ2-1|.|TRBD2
TGTGCCAGCACTAGCGGGGGGCCCCTGTACAATGAGCAGTTCTTC
CASTSGGPLYNEQFF
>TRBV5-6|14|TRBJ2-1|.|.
TGTGCCAGCAGCGTTCCCGGGACCTACAATGAGCAGTTCTTC
CASSVPGTYNEQFF
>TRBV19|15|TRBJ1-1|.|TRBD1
TGTGCCAGTAGGTGGACAGGACCAATGAACACTGAAGCTTTCTTT
CASRWTGPMNTEAFF
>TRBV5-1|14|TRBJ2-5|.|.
TGCGCCAGCAGCCCCGGGCTAGTCCAAGAGACCCAGTACTTC
CASSPGLVQETQYF
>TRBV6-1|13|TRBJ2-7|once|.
TGTGCCAGCAGCCCCCTACCGATTTACGAGCAGTACTTC
CASSPLPIYEQYF
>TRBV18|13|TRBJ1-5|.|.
TGTGCCAGCTCACCCGGCTCAGGTCAGCCCCAGCATTTT
CASSPGSGQPQHF
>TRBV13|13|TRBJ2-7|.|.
TGTGCCAGCAGCTCCAGGGGTTCCTACGAGCAGTACTTC
CASSSRGSYEQYF
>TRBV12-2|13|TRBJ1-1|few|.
TGTGCAAGCTCCGGGCCGTTGAACACTGAAGCTTTCTTT
CASSGPLNTEAFF
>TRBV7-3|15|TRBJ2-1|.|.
TGTGCCAGCAGCAATCGGGGGGCGGCTTACAATGAGCAGTTCTTC
CASSNRGAAYNEQFF
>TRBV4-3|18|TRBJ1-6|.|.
TGCGCCAGCAGCCAAGATGATGTGGGGAGCTCCTATAATTCACCCCTCCACTTT
CASSQDDVGSSYNSPLHF
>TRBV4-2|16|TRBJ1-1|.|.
TGTGCCAGCAGCCAAGATGGTGCCAGGCCGAACACTGAAGCTTTCTTT
CASSQDGARPNTEAFF
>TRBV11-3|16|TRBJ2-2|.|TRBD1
TGTGCCAGCAGCCCCCGGGACAGGGGCGGCACCGGGGAGCTGTTTTTT
CASSPRDRGGTGELFF
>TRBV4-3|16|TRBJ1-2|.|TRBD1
TGCGCCAGCAGCCAAGCCGAAAAGGGACAGATCTATGGCTACACCTTC
CASSQAEKGQIYGYTF
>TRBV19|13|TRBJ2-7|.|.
TGTGCCAGTAGTATCGAAACCCGGAACGAGCAGTACTTC
CASSIETRNEQYF
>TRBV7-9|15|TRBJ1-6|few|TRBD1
TGTGCCAGCAGTTCCTGGACAGGGGTAGATTCACCCCTCCACTTT
CASSSWTGVDSPLHF
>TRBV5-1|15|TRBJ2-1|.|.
TGCGCCAGCAGCTTGTTCCGGGGAACCAACAATGAGCAGTTCTTC
CASSLFRGTNNEQFF
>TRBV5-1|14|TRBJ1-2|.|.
TGCGCCAGCAGCTTGGGGGGATCAAACTATGGCTACACCTTC
CASSLGGSNYGYTF
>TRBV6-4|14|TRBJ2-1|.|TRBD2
TGTGCCAGCAGTTTTAGCGGGGGGTACAATGAGCAGTTCTTC
CASSFSGGYNEQFF
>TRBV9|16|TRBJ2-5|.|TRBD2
TGTGCCAGCAGCGTTACTCCCGGGACTAGTGGGGAGACCCAGTACTTC
CASSVTPGTSGETQYF
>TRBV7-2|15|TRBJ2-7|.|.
TGTGCCAGCAGCCCGCGGGGTCGTGTCCCCGGCGAGCAGTACTTC
CASSPRGRVPGEQYF
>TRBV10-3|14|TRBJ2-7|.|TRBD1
TGTGCCATCAACCGAGGGACAGGGGGCTACGAGCAGTACTTC
CAINRGTGGYEQYF
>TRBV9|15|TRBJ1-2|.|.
TGTGCCAGCGGGACCTCAGGGGCAAAAAACTATGGCTACACCTTC
CASGTSGAKNYGYTF
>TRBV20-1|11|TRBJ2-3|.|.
TGCAGTGCTAGCCCGACAGATACGCAGTATTTT
CSASPTDTQYF
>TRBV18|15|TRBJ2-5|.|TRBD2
TGTGCCAGCTCACCAGCGGGGGGGACGGGAGAGACCCAGTACTTC
CASSPAGGTGETQYF
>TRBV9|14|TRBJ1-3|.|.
TGTGCCAGTACGACAGGATTTTCTGGAAACACCATATATTTT
CASTTGFSGNTIYF
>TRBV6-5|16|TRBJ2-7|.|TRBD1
TGTGCCAGCAGTTACTCTTGGTCAGGGGGCGCGCGGGAGCAGTACTTC
CASSYSWSGGAREQYF
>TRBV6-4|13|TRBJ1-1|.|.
TGTGCCAGCAGAGAACAACAGAACACTGAAGCTTTCTTT
CASREQQNTEAFF
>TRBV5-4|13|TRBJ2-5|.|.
TGTGCCAGCAGCCAGGGGGGGCAAGAGACCCAGTACTTC
CASSQGGQETQYF
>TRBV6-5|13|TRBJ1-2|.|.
TGTGCCAGCAGTTACCGGGCAGGGAAGGGCTACACCTTC
CASSYRAGKGYTF
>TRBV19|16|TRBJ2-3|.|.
TGTGCCAGTAGTCCGCAAAGGCTTTCTAGCACAGATACGCAGTATTTT
CASSPQRLSSTDTQYF